These 16 T cell receptor beta chains were sequenced from one sample in a study of blood T cell repertoires in COVID-19. Clones were sequenced by immunoSEQ multiplex PCR, and TCRdb holds only the in-frame ones, with some missing. This sample has 300,000 to 350,000 clones, with roughly 90% found just once. The sample comprised peripheral blood. All receptors come from a woman aged 30 to 39 with COVID-19, enrolled during active disease.

V and J are TRBV30 and TRBJ1-1; TRBD1 agrees at 11 bases. Losses at the gene ends were 3 bases for V and 11 bases for J; bases not matched to a gene: 11. Germline CDR1 GTSNPN, CDR2 SVGIG (reference sequence). The CDR3 is 14 residues long. In nucleotides, the CDR3 is TGTGCCTGGAGGGGGGACAGGGGGGCCCTGAGGGCTTTCTTT. Encoded protein: CAWRGDRGALRAFF.

This clone showed up many times. The chain uses TRBV4-1 and TRBJ1-6, with TRBD1 identical over 8 bases. CDR1 and CDR2 from the germline V gene are MGHRA and YSYEKL. This CDR3 comprises 15 residues. The J segment lost 6 bases and the V segment lost 4 bases, leaving 5 bases of the junction unmatched. CDR3 protein: CASSLTGDSNSPLHF. The CDR3 region has the DNA TGCGCCAGCAGCCTGACAGGGGATAGTAATTCACCCCTCCACTTT.

J is TRBJ2-7 and V is TRBV2; TRBD2 agrees at 7 bases. The V and J ends lost 6 bases and 5 bases, in that order; junction bases with no gene match: 4. Germline V gene sequence: CDR1 SNHLY, CDR2 FYNNEI. There are 12 residues in the CDR3. This CDR3 reads CASSPTSDEQYF. The CDR3 coding sequence is TGTGCCAGCAGCCCTACTAGCGACGAGCAGTACTTC.

The V and J genes are TRBV12-5 and TRBJ1-2; TRBD1 agrees at 9 bases. The CDR3 is made up of 14 amino acids. Germline CDR1 reads LGHNT; CDR2 reads FRNRAP. Trimming cost V 9 bases and J 2 bases; bases outside gene matches: 7. The CDR3 coding sequence is TGTGCTAGCACTATCGGGACAGGGAACTATGGCTACACCTTC. Its protein is CASTIGTGNYGYTF.

The chain carries TRBV3-1 (or the pseudogene TRBV3-2) and TRBJ2-1, with 10 positions matching TRBD2. V shed 3 bases, J shed 4 bases, and the junction held 3 bases outside the gene matches. There are 15 residues in the CDR3. From germline, CDR1 is LGHDT and CDR2 YNNKEL (reference sequence). CDR3 amino acids: CASSHIAGGYNEQFF. The DNA for the CDR3 is TGTGCCAGCAGCCACATAGCGGGAGGTTACAATGAGCAGTTCTTC.

This clone showed up just once. This chain's CDR3 is CASSYAGENYEQYF. The CDR3 DNA reads as TGTGCCAGCAGTTACGCAGGGGAAAACTACGAGCAGTACTTC. V is TRBV6-5 and J is TRBJ2-7, with D possibly being TRBD1 (6 bases). CDR1 and CDR2 from the germline V gene are MNHEY and SVGAGI. Trimming left V 2 bases short and J 3 bases short, with 11 bases between. The CDR3 consists of 14 residues.

The V gene is TRBV10-3, the J gene TRBJ2-5; TRBD1 agrees at 7 bases. CDR1 and CDR2 from the germline V gene are ENHRY and SYGVKD. The CDR3 is made up of 14 amino acids. Unmatched junction bases numbered 10, after V lost 7 bases and J lost 5 bases. The CDR3 is CAINPGTAEETQYF. DNA for the CDR3: TGTGCCATCAATCCTGGGACAGCGGAGGAGACCCAGTACTTC.

The V gene is TRBV6-6, the J gene TRBJ1-5; 9 bases align to TRBD1. With V trimmed by 7 bases and J by 3 bases, 4 bases remained unmatched. Germline CDR1 and CDR2: MNHNY and SVGAGI (reference sequence). The CDR3 is made up of 14 amino acids. In DNA form, the CDR3 reads TGTGCCAGCATTCTACAGGGGGCCAATCAGCCCCAGCATTTT. Protein product: CASILQGANQPQHF.

The CDR3 is CATSDFGKAAFF. The DNA for the CDR3 is TGTGCCACCAGTGATTTCGGGAAGGCAGCTTTCTTT. This chain joins TRBV24-1 and TRBJ1-1; D not resolved. This CDR3 spans 12 amino acids. The V and J ends lost 1 base and 10 bases respectively, with 9 bases between them. Germline CDR1 is KGHDR and CDR2 is SFDVKD.

V is TRBV4-1 and J is TRBJ1-3; D is unresolved. Looked up from germline, CDR1 is MGHRA and CDR2 is YSYEKL. Trimming removed 2 bases from V and 4 bases from J, with 9 bases in between. The CDR3 sequence is 14 residues long. The chain's CDR3 is CASSQPREGNTIYF. CDR3 nucleotides: TGCGCCAGCAGCCAACCCCGGGAGGGAAACACCATATATTTT.

This chain joins TRBV30 and TRBJ2-7, with D perhaps matching TRBD2 (6 bases). The V end lost 1 base, the J end lost 2 bases, and 15 bases lay between the germline ends. Looked up from germline, CDR1 is GTSNPN and CDR2 is SVGIG (reference sequence). The CDR3 runs to 15 residues. The DNA for the CDR3 is TGTGCCTGGAGTGCCCAACTGACGGGGGCCTACGAGCAGTACTTC. It is translated as CAWSAQLTGAYEQYF. The full variable domain, in which reference TRBV30 and TRBJ2-7 provide the parts outside the CDR3, is SQTIHQWPATLVQPVGSPLSLECTVEGTSNPNLYWYRQAAGRGLQLLFYSVGIGQISSEVPQNLSASRPQDRQFILSSKKLLLSDSGFYLCAWSAQLTGAYEQYFGPGTRLTVT.

The gene calls are TRBV7-9 and TRBJ2-7, with 12 bases that match TRBD1. This CDR3 contains 14 residues. J lost 4 bases, V lost 5 bases, and 3 bases had no gene match. CDR1 and CDR2 from the germline V gene are SEHNR and FQNEAQ (reference sequence). The CDR3 sequence: CASSAGQGAYEQYF. Here the CDR3 DNA reads TGTGCCAGCAGCGCGGGACAGGGGGCGTACGAGCAGTACTTC.

This clone was seen only once. The genes are TRBV24-1 and TRBJ2-3; tentative D call: TRBD1 (6 bases). V was shortened by 4 bases and J by 4 bases, with 11 bases between the two germline ends. The length of the CDR3 is 14 residues. Germline V lookup: CDR1 KGHDR, CDR2 SFDVKD. As DNA, the CDR3 is TGTGCCACCAGTGACGTAACAGGGTCAGATACGCAGTATTTT. This gives the protein CATSDVTGSDTQYF.

The chain has TRBV4-1 and TRBJ2-7; 11 bases agree with TRBD2. V lost 3 bases, J lost 7 bases, and 8 bases stayed unmatched. In germline, CDR1 is MGHRA, CDR2 YSYEKL. The CDR3 is 15 residues long. CDR3 coding DNA: TGCGCCAGCAGCCAGCCGGGACTAGCGGACCCTGAGCAGTACTTC. Amino acid sequence: CASSQPGLADPEQYF.

CDR3 region: CASSRSSGNTEAFF. The DNA for the CDR3 is TGTGCCAGCAGCCGTTCATCAGGGAACACTGAAGCTTTCTTT. The chain couples TRBV5-4 to TRBJ1-1; no clear D gene. Germline V gene sequence: CDR1 SGHNT, CDR2 YYREEE (reference sequence). The germline V and J ends were trimmed by 4 bases and 1 base, with 11 bases remaining between them. The CDR3 is made up of 14 amino acids.

The rearrangement links TRBV11-2 to TRBJ2-1; possible D gene TRBD1, 7 bases. The germline V gene encodes CDR1 SGHAT and CDR2 FQNNGV. Trimming cost V 5 bases and J 3 bases, with 20 bases left between them. CDR3 length equals 17 residues. CDR3 sequence (DNA): TGTGCCAGCAGCAATTTAGGAGGGGGCCCCAGCTACAATGAGCAGTTCTTC. It specifies CASSNLGGGPSYNEQFF.